Below are 22 T cell receptor beta chains sequenced from a single sample in a study of memory CD4+ T cells and cytomegalovirus serostatus. Single viable CD3+CD4+CD8-CD45RO+ cells were sorted as the memory CD4+ T cells. The assay was immunoSEQ multiplex PCR, and TCRdb's table has in-frame clones only and misses some. The table records under 80,000 clones, roughly 78% of them present only once. The sequencing sample was made of memory CD4+ T cells from blood. The receptor source for this set is an adult in good health and CMV-seropositive.

V and J are TRBV28 and TRBJ1-5, with TRBD1 matching 8 bases. V dropped 8 bases and J dropped 0; count of bases not matched to a gene: 6. This CDR3 has 15 residues. Germline V gene data show CDR1 as MDHEN and CDR2 as SYDVKM. CDR3 residues: CASGTGAYSNQPQHF. The CDR3 nucleotides read TGTGCCAGCGGGACAGGAGCTTATAGCAATCAGCCCCAGCATTTT.

The chain is built from TRBV4-1 and TRBJ1-4; D gene unclear. CDR3 length equals 15 residues. Germline V gene data show CDR1 as MGHRA and CDR2 as YSYEKL. V was cut by 4 bases and J by 1 base, with 10 bases left in between. The CDR3 spells CASSPQEGTNEKLFF. CDR3 nucleotide sequence: TGCGCCAGCAGCCCTCAGGAGGGAACTAATGAAAAACTGTTTTTT.

The J gene is TRBJ2-5, the V gene TRBV28; maybe TRBD2 (5 bases). Trimming left V 5 bases short and J 2 bases short, with 9 bases between. The length of the CDR3 is 13 residues. The germline CDR1 and CDR2 sequences are MDHEN and SYDVKM. The CDR3 spells CASSRTLQETQYF. DNA of the CDR3: TGTGCCAGCAGTAGGACTTTACAAGAGACCCAGTACTTC.

This chain connects TRBV11-3 to TRBJ1-1, with D uncertain. The length of the CDR3 is 14 residues. With 5 bases removed from V and 4 bases from J, the gap between germline ends came to 14 bases. The germline CDR1 and CDR2 sequences are SGHNT and YENEEA. The chain's CDR3 is CASSPSGWSTEAFF. The CDR3 DNA follows: TGTGCCAGCAGCCCATCGGGGTGGAGCACTGAAGCTTTCTTT.

This chain connects TRBV29-1 to TRBJ1-2, with unresolved D. Germline V gene sequence: CDR1 SQVTM, CDR2 ANQGSEA. With 7 bases removed from V and 0 bases from J, the gap between germline ends came to 12 bases. This CDR3 has 13 amino acids. In DNA form, the CDR3 reads TGCAGCGCGGAACGGCTAGCTAACTATGGCTACACCTTC. It codes for CSAERLANYGYTF.

The chain is built from TRBV10-3 and TRBJ1-5; 7 positions agree with TRBD1. This CDR3 region has 13 residues. In germline, CDR1 is ENHRY, CDR2 SYGVKD. V dropped 8 bases and J dropped 7; count of bases not matched to a gene: 8. The CDR3 coding sequence is TGTGCCATCGGTGGGGACAGTGACCAGCCCCAGCATTTT. Translating gives CAIGGDSDQPQHF.

The chain uses TRBV7-2 and TRBJ2-2; 10 positions agree with TRBD2. Germline CDR1 SGHTA, CDR2 FQGNSA. The ends lost 2 bases at V and 3 bases at J; junction bases unmatched: 3. CDR3 length: 16 amino acids. The CDR3 sequence is CASSLIAGGDTGELFF. As DNA, the CDR3 is TGTGCCAGCAGCTTAATAGCGGGAGGTGACACCGGGGAGCTGTTTTTT.

The chain is built from TRBV18 and TRBJ1-1; TRBD1 aligns across 7 bases. Per germline, CDR1 KGHSH and CDR2 LQKENI. The junction had 7 bases not matched to a gene; V was cut back by 4 bases and J by 5 bases. The CDR3 spans 14 residues. CDR3 sequence reads: CASSRADRQTEAFF. For the CDR3, the DNA is TGTGCCAGCTCACGAGCGGACAGGCAAACTGAAGCTTTCTTT.

CDR3 coding DNA: TGTGCCTGGAGTGTAGGCAGGGCCAACGTCCTGACTTTC. Translating gives CAWSVGRANVLTF. This chain joins TRBV30 and TRBJ2-6; D unresolved. Trimming took 0 bases from V and 5 from J, leaving 5 bases between them. This CDR3 has 13 amino acids. Germline V gene data show CDR1 as GTSNPN and CDR2 as SVGIG (reference sequence).

V usage is TRBV6-9 and J usage is TRBJ2-1, with 7 positions matching TRBD2. Looked up from germline, CDR1 is MNHGY and CDR2 is SVAAGI. CDR3 length: 14 amino acids. The J segment lost 10 bases and the V segment lost 2 bases, leaving 8 bases of the junction unmatched. CDR3 in amino acids: CASSYGAGLGEQFF. CDR3 sequence (DNA): TGTGCCAGCAGTTATGGAGCTGGACTAGGGGAGCAGTTCTTC.

V is TRBV2 and J is TRBJ2-5; 8 positions agree with TRBD2. Germline CDR1 and CDR2: SNHLY and FYNNEI. The CDR3 spans 14 residues. V gave up 6 bases and J gave up 2 bases; unmatched junction bases: 5. CDR3 protein: CASRAGEQQETQYF. In DNA, the CDR3 is TGTGCCAGCAGAGCGGGGGAGCAACAAGAGACCCAGTACTTC.

J is TRBJ1-6 and V is TRBV29-1; D remains unclear. CDR1 is SQVTM and CDR2 is ANQGSEA in the germline V gene. The CDR3 sequence is 13 residues long. Between the trimmed V and J ends, which lost 4 bases and 8 bases, there was a span of 12 bases. The CDR3 sequence: CSVVATRDSPLHF. DNA for the CDR3: TGCAGCGTTGTAGCAACGCGGGATTCACCCCTCCACTTT.

The chain has TRBV30 and TRBJ1-4; TRBD1 might be the D (5 bases). CDR3 length: 14 residues. Germline loops: CDR1 GTSNPN, CDR2 SVGIG (reference sequence). Trimming stripped 4 bases from V and 3 bases from J, with 12 bases between. The CDR3 bases are TGTGCCTGGACTTGGGGCGCGGCTAATGAAAAACTGTTTTTT. Protein: CAWTWGAANEKLFF.

J is TRBJ1-4 and V is TRBV6-6; D might be TRBD1 (5 bases). This CDR3 region has 13 residues. The germline gives CDR1 MNHNY, CDR2 SVGAGI (reference sequence). Trimming pared 7 bases from V and 8 bases from J, leaving 14 bases between. The CDR3: CASTKGREEKLFF. Here the CDR3 DNA reads TGTGCCAGCACCAAGGGGAGGGAAGAAAAACTGTTTTTT.

This clone was seen just once. One end of the junction does not line up with germline, which may come from a read error. This rearrangement joins TRBV27 to TRBJ2-3; 10 bases align to TRBD1. Germline values: CDR1 MNHEY, CDR2 SMNVEV (reference sequence). CDR3 size: 18 residues. The CDR3: CATSSGTGATTGTDTQYF. The CDR3 nucleotides are TGTGCCACCAGTTCCGGGACAGGGGCCACGACTGGCACAGATACGCAGTATTTT.

This chain connects TRBV11-2 to TRBJ2-5, with 7 bases matching TRBD2. CDR1 is SGHAT, CDR2 FQNNGV, per germline. J lost 5 bases, V lost 3 bases, and 3 bases had no gene match. This CDR3 has 13 amino acids. The CDR3 loop is CASSFGGSETQYF. CDR3 sequence (DNA): TGTGCCAGCAGCTTCGGCGGGAGTGAGACCCAGTACTTC.

In this sample, this clone turned up many times. The V and J genes are TRBV28 and TRBJ1-1; D possibly corresponds to TRBD1 (6 bases). The CDR3 is 16 residues long. Germline assignment: CDR1 MDHEN and CDR2 SYDVKM. Trimming took off 3 bases at V and 1 base at J, with 15 bases between the two ends. DNA for the CDR3: TGTGCCAGCAGTTTTTGGGGGCGCACGGGGAACACTGAAGCTTTCTTT. Translating gives CASSFWGRTGNTEAFF.

The chain carries TRBV30 and TRBJ2-1; no definite D call. Trimming removed 1 base at V and 7 bases at J, with 5 bases between. CDR3 length equals 11 residues. The germline V gene encodes CDR1 GTSNPN and CDR2 SVGIG (reference sequence). CDR3 sequence: CAWSAGNEQFF. The CDR3 coding sequence is TGTGCCTGGAGTGCCGGGAATGAGCAGTTCTTC.

This chain links TRBV5-6 with TRBJ2-5; either TRBD1 or TRBD2 may fit D (7 bases each). Trimming removed 2 bases at V and 4 bases at J, with 18 bases between. CDR1 is SGHDT and CDR2 is YYEEEE in the germline V gene. The CDR3 runs to 16 residues. The CDR3 DNA reads as TGTGCCAGCAGCTTTAGGGGAGGGGGCGGAAGAGAGACCCAGTACTTC. Translation gives CASSFRGGGGRETQYF.

This chain connects TRBV25-1 to TRBJ2-1, with a tentative D call TRBD1 (5 bases). V lost 2 bases to trimming and J lost 3 bases, with 11 bases between them. This CDR3 is built from 15 residues. In germline, CDR1 is MGHDK, CDR2 SYGVNS. The CDR3 sequence is CASSEPGPSYNEQFF. The CDR3 nucleotides read TGTGCCAGCAGTGAACCAGGGCCAAGCTACAATGAGCAGTTCTTC.

The rearrangement links TRBV10-1 to TRBJ2-6; weak D call: TRBD2 (5 bases). The CDR3 loop spans 15 amino acids. Per the germline V gene, CDR1 is WNHNN and CDR2 is SYGVQD (reference sequence). V was shortened by 3 bases and J by 2 bases, with 8 bases between the two germline ends. CDR3 residues: CASSDKGAGANVLTF. As DNA, the CDR3 is TGCGCCAGCAGTGATAAGGGAGCTGGGGCCAACGTCCTGACTTTC.

V gene TRBV2 combines with J gene TRBJ1-1; D is ambiguous. The CDR3 has 16 residues. Trimming took 1 base from V and 6 from J, leaving 18 bases between them. In germline, CDR1 is SNHLY, CDR2 FYNNEI. CDR3 residues: CASSEESLRLKAEAFF. Written as DNA, the CDR3 is TGTGCCAGCAGTGAAGAGAGTTTGCGGTTAAAGGCTGAAGCTTTCTTT.